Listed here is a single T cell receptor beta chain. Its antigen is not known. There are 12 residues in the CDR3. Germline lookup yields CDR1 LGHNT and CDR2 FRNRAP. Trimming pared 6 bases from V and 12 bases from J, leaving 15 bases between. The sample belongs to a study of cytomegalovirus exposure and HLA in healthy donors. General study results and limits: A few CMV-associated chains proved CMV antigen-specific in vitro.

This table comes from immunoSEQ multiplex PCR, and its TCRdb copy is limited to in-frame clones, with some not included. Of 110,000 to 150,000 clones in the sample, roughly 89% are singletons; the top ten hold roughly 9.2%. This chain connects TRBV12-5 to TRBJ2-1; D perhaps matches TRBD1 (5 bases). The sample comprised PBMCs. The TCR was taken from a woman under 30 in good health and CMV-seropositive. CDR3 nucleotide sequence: TGTGCTAGTGGACACAGGACGTCGGGGCAGTTCTTC. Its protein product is CASGHRTSGQFF.